The 14 T cell receptor beta chains below all came from one sample that was sequenced in a study of blood T cells in healthy people across ages. A second PCR, run for roughly 7 to 12 cycles, used a sample-barcoded 5' primer plus a J-beta primer mix. TCRdb re-called the 5' RACE reads through MiXCR, storing one row per CDR3 protein. The sample has approximately 1.5 million distinct CDR3 sequences, about 31% seen once. The source material was blood. The receptor source for this set is a woman aged 30 to 39 in good health.

In its sample, this clonotype was seen a few times. The genes are TRBV27 and TRBJ2-7; 9 nucleotides match TRBD2. The trim removed 3 bases at V and 6 bases at J, leaving 3 bases unmatched. Germline V gives CDR1 MNHEY, CDR2 SMNVEV (reference sequence). This CDR3 comprises 13 residues. The CDR3 is CASSFAGGREQYF. The CDR3 coding sequence is TGTGCCAGCAGTTTTGCGGGGGGGCGCGAGCAGTACTTC.

A few counts support this clonotype. This chain uses TRBV29-1 with TRBJ2-2; TRBD2 agrees at 13 bases. This CDR3 has 16 amino acids. The J segment lost 0 bases and the V segment lost 6 bases, leaving 4 bases of the junction unmatched. CDR1 is SQVTM and CDR2 is ANQGSEA in the germline V gene. CDR3 sequence (DNA): TGCAGCGTCGTCGGACTAGCGGGGGCGAACACCGGGGAGCTGTTTTTT. Translated: CSVVGLAGANTGELFF.

The V call is TRBV27, the J call TRBJ1-2; D remains ambiguous. Germline V gene sequence: CDR1 MNHEY, CDR2 SMNVEV (reference sequence). The V gene lost 4 bases and the J gene lost 4 bases, with 10 bases spanning the gap. This CDR3 comprises 13 residues. The CDR3 nucleotides are TGTGCCAGCAGTTCCAGGTCTGGCTATGGCTACACCTTC. This codes for CASSSRSGYGYTF.

The V gene is TRBV9, the J gene TRBJ2-4, with D maybe TRBD1 (6 bases). The DNA end is more similar to TRBJ2-7, so the J call may be wrong. Germline-derived CDR1 and CDR2 are SGDLS and YYNGEE. The CDR3 has 15 residues. The DNA for the CDR3 is TGTGCCAGCAGCGTTGATTCACAGGGTCACTACGAGCAGTACTTC. Translated: CASSVDSQGHYEQYF.

This clonotype has more than one count but fewer than ten. The chain links TRBV5-1 to TRBJ2-1; no firm D call. The V and J ends lost 0 bases and 8 bases respectively, with 18 bases between them. CDR1 is SGHRS and CDR2 is YFSETQ in the germline V gene. This CDR3 contains 16 residues. CDR3: CASSLVRVNPSDEQFF. The CDR3 DNA follows: TGCGCCAGCAGCTTGGTTAGGGTTAATCCAAGCGATGAGCAGTTCTTC.

This clonotype was recorded a few times. The gene calls are TRBV4-1 and TRBJ2-5, with D maybe TRBD1 (6 bases). The germline V gene has CDR1 MGHRA and CDR2 YSYEKL. Trimming removed 2 bases from V and 1 base from J, with 11 bases in between. The CDR3 is made up of 15 amino acids. In nucleotides, the CDR3 is TGCGCCAGCAGCCAATACACAGGGACCCAAGAGACCCAGTACTTC. This translates into CASSQYTGTQETQYF.

The V call is TRBV6-2 or TRBV6-3, the J call TRBJ2-7, with 8 bases lining up with TRBD2. V dropped 6 bases and J dropped 7; count of bases not matched to a gene: 14. Germline V gene data show CDR1 as MNHEY and CDR2 as SVGEGT. The CDR3 covers 15 residues. The CDR3 DNA is TGTGCCAGCAGCGAGCTGGGACTAGGTTCGGGGGAGCAGTACTTC. As protein: CASSELGLGSGEQYF.

This chain uses TRBV11-2 with TRBJ2-2, with D possibly TRBD2 on 5 matching bases. Trimming pared 0 bases from V and 3 bases from J, leaving 17 bases between. Germline V lookup: CDR1 SGHAT, CDR2 FQNNGV. This CDR3 spans 18 amino acids. DNA of the CDR3: TGTGCCAGCAGCTTAGATCCGTGGCCCCTGGAGGACACCGGGGAGCTGTTTTTT. This gives the protein CASSLDPWPLEDTGELFF. Full variable domain (rest looked up from reference TRBV11-2 and TRBJ2-2): EAGVAQSPRYKIIEKRQSVAFWCNPISGHATLYWYQQILGQGPKLLIQFQNNGVVDDSQLPKDRFSAERLKGVDSTLKIQPAKLEDSAVYLCASSLDPWPLEDTGELFFGEGSRLTVL.

Points on this clonotype: A much larger clone lies one base from this, so it may be a read error. The chain combines TRBV2 with TRBJ2-1; no firm D call. With 7 bases removed from V and 2 bases from J, the gap between germline ends came to 3 bases. From germline, CDR1 is SNHLY and CDR2 FYNNEI. CDR3 length equals 11 residues. The CDR3 region is CASTPYNEQFF. CDR3 in DNA: TGTGCCAGCACCCCCTACAATGAGCAGTTCTTC.

This clonotype was counted only a few times. At one end the junction does not follow the germline gene, possibly because of a read error. This rearrangement joins TRBV4-1 to TRBJ1-1, with unresolved D. This CDR3 has 14 residues. Germline CDR1 reads MGHRA; CDR2 reads YSYEKL. The DNA for the CDR3 is TGCGCCGGCAGCCTGAAAGAGGGTCTACCTGAAGCTTTCTTT. Translated, it gives CAGSLKEGLPEAFF.

The chain uses TRBV5-1 and TRBJ1-1, with D perhaps matching TRBD1 (5 bases). V shed 2 bases and J shed 5 bases, with 13 bases lying between them. Germline loops: CDR1 SGHRS, CDR2 YFSETQ. The CDR3 contains 14 residues. The CDR3 coding sequence is TGCGCCAGCAGCTTCGGCGGTGAGGGGACTGAAGCTTTCTTT. This sequence encodes CASSFGGEGTEAFF.

CDR3 nucleotide sequence: TGTGCCAGCAGCCTTTGGACTAGCGGGAACACAGATACGCAGTATTTT. It yields the protein CASSLWTSGNTDTQYF. The chain uses TRBV13 and TRBJ2-3; TRBD2 agrees at 12 bases. The length of the CDR3 is 16 residues. Germline CDR1 is PRHDT and CDR2 is FYEKMQ (reference sequence). V dropped 5 bases and J dropped 2; count of bases not matched to a gene: 5.

This clonotype was seen only once. The gene calls are TRBV6-1 and TRBJ2-5; D is undetermined. Judging by the DNA end, TRBJ2-7 fits better; the J call may be wrong. Per germline, CDR1 MNHNS and CDR2 SASEGT. The CDR3 runs to 14 residues. The CDR3 protein is CASSELRATCEQYF. The CDR3 DNA reads as TGTGCCAGCAGTGAACTACGGGCAACCTGCGAGCAGTACTTC.

This clonotype was picked up many times. The chain links TRBV4-1 to TRBJ2-5; D call uncertain. V was shortened by 4 bases and J by 5 bases, with 11 bases between the two germline ends. Per germline, CDR1 MGHRA and CDR2 YSYEKL. The CDR3 consists of 13 residues. CDR3 nucleotide sequence: TGCGCCAGCAGCCCTATCCTACGTGAGACCCAGTACTTC. Translating gives CASSPILRETQYF.